This TCR beta chain was sequenced in a study of T cells in Graves' hyperthyroidism and ophthalmopathy. Study-level background: Peripheral blood collection took place at initial diagnosis, before any treatment.

General study results and limits: Most clonotypes that expanded in the thyroid above 0.001 also showed up in blood. Using 13 V-J features, a model discriminated ophthalmopathy from stable hyperthyroidism.

TCR beta CDR3 sequences were amplified from RNA transcripts. An initial round of RT-PCR targeting the TCR CDR3 relied on the HTBI primer set. TCRdb re-analysed the multiplex PCR reads in MiXCR, keeping a single row per CDR3 protein. The sample lists approximately 520,000 distinct CDR3 sequences; less than 25% were seen once. Comment on this clonotype: Antigen unknown.

Newly diagnosed hyperthyroidism, duration under 2 months, in patients aged 18 to 65. This TCR came from a man in his late teens or twenties with Graves' hyperthyroidism. The sequenced sample consisted of blood.

The CDR3 DNA reads as TGTGCTAGTGGGCGGACTGATTTTTACGAGCAGTACTTC. This encodes CASGRTDFYEQYF. The chain combines TRBV12-5 with TRBJ2-7; possibly TRBD2 for D (5 bases). This CDR3 spans 13 amino acids. V lost 6 bases and J lost 4, with 13 bases in between. Looked up from germline, CDR1 is LGHNT and CDR2 is FRNRAP.